The clone carrying this T cell receptor beta chain was found once. These data originate in a study of blood T cell repertoires in COVID-19. This CDR3 is 13 amino acids long. Trimming left V 6 bases short and J 2 bases short, with 10 bases between. Authors' analysis steps: Reference gene primers were amplified, and this amplification served to estimate nucleated cell counts. TCRdb's copy holds only in-frame clones and misses some; the assay was immunoSEQ multiplex PCR. V, J and clone size were drawn from that table, and D and trimming were deduced from the DNA. The sample lists 410,000 or so clones, 89% occurring once.

The chain carries TRBV12-3 or TRBV12-4 and TRBJ1-2; TRBD1 is a possible D gene (6 bases). The sequence was collected from a middle-aged woman with COVID-19, enrolled during active disease. The sequenced sample was peripheral blood. The CDR3 reads CASRGGSNYGYTF. The CDR3 coding sequence is TGTGCCAGCAGAGGGGGATCAAACTATGGCTACACCTTC.